The rows below give T cell receptor beta chains drawn from one sample of a study of blood T cell repertoires in COVID-19. Some clones are missing from TCRdb's copy, which holds only in-frame ones; the method was immunoSEQ multiplex PCR. The sample consists of around 700,000 clones, 75% to 90% of them appearing once. Material: peripheral blood. The origin of the receptors is a woman between 18 and 29 years old with acute or convalescent COVID-19. CDR3s include the opening cysteine and the closing phenylalanine or tryptophan. A D gene is named only where the DNA matches it firmly. A row's size may be missing; if present it is once, few, many or a size class.

CDR3nt: TGTGCCAGCAGCTCCGTTAAATACTACGAGCAGTACTTC; CDR3aa: CASSSVKYYEQYF; len: 13; j_gene: TRBJ2-7; abundance: -; d_gene: -; v_gene: TRBV7-9
CDR3nt: TGTGCCAGCAGTTTACGAGCAGGGAGGGGTCAGCACACTGAAGCTTTCTTT; CDR3aa: CASSLRAGRGQHTEAFF; len: 17; j_gene: TRBJ1-1; abundance: -; d_gene: -; v_gene: TRBV27
CDR3nt: TGTGCCAGCAGCTTCGAGGCGAACTACGAGCAGTACTTC; CDR3aa: CASSFEANYEQYF; len: 13; j_gene: TRBJ2-7; abundance: -; d_gene: -; v_gene: TRBV13
CDR3nt: TGTGCCAGTAGAAAGACAGGGGGCCTAACCCACGAGCAGTACTTC; CDR3aa: CASRKTGGLTHEQYF; len: 15; j_gene: TRBJ2-7; abundance: -; d_gene: TRBD1; v_gene: TRBV19
CDR3nt: TGTGCCACCAGTGACCCGACAGGGGAGGACACTGAAGCTTTCTTT; CDR3aa: CATSDPTGEDTEAFF; len: 15; j_gene: TRBJ1-1; abundance: -; d_gene: TRBD1; v_gene: TRBV24-1
CDR3nt: TGTGCCTGGAGCCCCCGAACTAGCGGGCTCCGCAATGAGCAGTTCTTC; CDR3aa: CAWSPRTSGLRNEQFF; len: 16; j_gene: TRBJ2-1; abundance: -; d_gene: TRBD2; v_gene: TRBV30
CDR3nt: TGTGCCAGCAGCCCTCCGAATTGGCGAAACACCATATATTTT; CDR3aa: CASSPPNWRNTIYF; len: 14; j_gene: TRBJ1-3; abundance: -; d_gene: -; v_gene: TRBV9
CDR3nt: TGCGCCAGCAAGAACATGAACACTGAAGCTTTCTTT; CDR3aa: CASKNMNTEAFF; len: 12; j_gene: TRBJ1-1; abundance: -; d_gene: -; v_gene: TRBV10-2
CDR3nt: TGTGCCAGCAGTAAACAGGACCTCACTGAAGCTTTCTTT; CDR3aa: CASSKQDLTEAFF; len: 13; j_gene: TRBJ1-1; abundance: -; d_gene: -; v_gene: TRBV12-3/TRBV12-4
CDR3nt: TGTGCCAGCAGTGATACCGGGACTAGCGATGAGCAGTTCTTC; CDR3aa: CASSDTGTSDEQFF; len: 14; j_gene: TRBJ2-1; abundance: -; d_gene: TRBD2; v_gene: TRBV6-4
CDR3nt: TGTGCCAGCAGTGTTTCGGTTAGCAATCAGCCCCAGCATTTT; CDR3aa: CASSVSVSNQPQHF; len: 14; j_gene: TRBJ1-5; abundance: -; d_gene: -; v_gene: TRBV6-2/TRBV6-3
CDR3nt: TGTGCCAGCAGTCCCTATTCGGGGGGAGGAGGCTACACCTTC; CDR3aa: CASSPYSGGGGYTF; len: 14; j_gene: TRBJ1-2; abundance: -; d_gene: -; v_gene: TRBV6-6
CDR3nt: TGTGCCAGCAGCCCCGACAGGGTTTCCTACGAGCAGTACTTC; CDR3aa: CASSPDRVSYEQYF; len: 14; j_gene: TRBJ2-7; abundance: few; d_gene: TRBD1; v_gene: TRBV5-6
CDR3nt: TGTGCCAGCAGCGTAGATTTAGGGAGTACCGGGGAGCTGTTTTTT; CDR3aa: CASSVDLGSTGELFF; len: 15; j_gene: TRBJ2-2; abundance: -; d_gene: -; v_gene: TRBV9
CDR3nt: TGTGCCAGCAGTTCAGGACAGGGGAATGAGCAGTACTTC; CDR3aa: CASSSGQGNEQYF; len: 13; j_gene: TRBJ2-7; abundance: -; d_gene: TRBD1; v_gene: TRBV27
CDR3nt: TGTGCCAGCAGTGGGGGCAGTCGGACTGGGGCCAACGTCCTGACTTTC; CDR3aa: CASSGGSRTGANVLTF; len: 16; j_gene: TRBJ2-6; abundance: -; d_gene: -; v_gene: TRBV2
CDR3nt: TGTGCCAGCAGCTTGGCCCCAGGTATTAGCACAGATACGCAGTATTTT; CDR3aa: CASSLAPGISTDTQYF; len: 16; j_gene: TRBJ2-3; abundance: once; d_gene: -; v_gene: TRBV5-5
CDR3nt: TGCGCCAGCAGCTCCGAGCGGGGGCAATTCAATCCCGGGGAGCTGTTTTTT; CDR3aa: CASSSERGQFNPGELFF; len: 17; j_gene: TRBJ2-2; abundance: -; d_gene: TRBD2; v_gene: TRBV5-1
CDR3nt: TGCAGGGCGGGGGGCGAAACCTACACCTTC; CDR3aa: CRAGGETYTF; len: 10; j_gene: TRBJ1-2; abundance: -; d_gene: -; v_gene: TRBV20-1
CDR3nt: TGTGCCAGCAGCAAAGGGGGGGCACTCTATGGCTACACCTTC; CDR3aa: CASSKGGALYGYTF; len: 14; j_gene: TRBJ1-2; abundance: -; d_gene: -; v_gene: TRBV11-2
CDR3nt: TGTGCCAGCAGGGACCTAGCGGGGGACGATACGCAGTATTTT; CDR3aa: CASRDLAGDDTQYF; len: 14; j_gene: TRBJ2-3; abundance: -; d_gene: TRBD2; v_gene: TRBV6-5
CDR3nt: TGTGCCAGCAGTTCGGGGTCCGACTACACCTTC; CDR3aa: CASSSGSDYTF; len: 11; j_gene: TRBJ1-2; abundance: -; d_gene: -; v_gene: TRBV12-3/TRBV12-4
CDR3nt: TGCAGTGCTAGTGGGGCGAGCTCCTATAATTCACCCCTCCACTTT; CDR3aa: CSASGASSYNSPLHF; len: 15; j_gene: TRBJ1-6; abundance: -; d_gene: -; v_gene: TRBV20-1
CDR3nt: TGTGCTAGTGGGACGGGAGTCCCGAACACTGAAGCTTTCTTT; CDR3aa: CASGTGVPNTEAFF; len: 14; j_gene: TRBJ1-1; abundance: few; d_gene: -; v_gene: TRBV12-5
CDR3nt: TGTGCCAGCAGGGCGACAGGGGAGGGCAATCAGCCCCAGCATTTT; CDR3aa: CASRATGEGNQPQHF; len: 15; j_gene: TRBJ1-5; abundance: -; d_gene: TRBD1; v_gene: TRBV2
CDR3nt: TGTGCCAGTATGACAGGGACCTATGGCTACACCTTC; CDR3aa: CASMTGTYGYTF; len: 12; j_gene: TRBJ1-2; abundance: once; d_gene: TRBD1; v_gene: TRBV19
CDR3nt: TGTGCCAGCAGCTTAGATTCGGGTGATGGTTGGACTGAAGCTTTCTTT; CDR3aa: CASSLDSGDGWTEAFF; len: 16; j_gene: TRBJ1-1; abundance: -; d_gene: -; v_gene: TRBV7-9
CDR3nt: TGTGCCAGTCGGCGAGGGAGCTCCTACAATGAGCAGTTCTTC; CDR3aa: CASRRGSSYNEQFF; len: 14; j_gene: TRBJ2-1; abundance: -; d_gene: -; v_gene: TRBV7-2
CDR3nt: TGTGCCAGCACTTCCCGGGACACCGGGGAGCTGTTTTTT; CDR3aa: CASTSRDTGELFF; len: 13; j_gene: TRBJ2-2; abundance: -; d_gene: -; v_gene: TRBV2
CDR3nt: TGTGCCAGCAGCGCCGGGGGGAACACTGAAGCTTTCTTT; CDR3aa: CASSAGGNTEAFF; len: 13; j_gene: TRBJ1-1; abundance: -; d_gene: -; v_gene: TRBV9
CDR3nt: TGTGCCAGCAGCGTAGGCGGGGTTAACAATGAGCAGTTCTTC; CDR3aa: CASSVGGVNNEQFF; len: 14; j_gene: TRBJ2-1; abundance: -; d_gene: -; v_gene: TRBV9
CDR3nt: TGTGCCAGCAGCCCCGAGGGGACTAGCAACTCCTACGAGCAGTACTTC; CDR3aa: CASSPEGTSNSYEQYF; len: 16; j_gene: TRBJ2-7; abundance: -; d_gene: TRBD2; v_gene: TRBV13
CDR3nt: TGTGCCAGCAGTTTTAGCGGAAACACCGGGGAGCTGTTTTTT; CDR3aa: CASSFSGNTGELFF; len: 14; j_gene: TRBJ2-2; abundance: once; d_gene: -; v_gene: TRBV27
CDR3nt: TGTGCCACCAGTGATGCTGGGACAGGTCAGGGCGAGCAGTACTTC; CDR3aa: CATSDAGTGQGEQYF; len: 15; j_gene: TRBJ2-7; abundance: once; d_gene: TRBD1; v_gene: TRBV24-1